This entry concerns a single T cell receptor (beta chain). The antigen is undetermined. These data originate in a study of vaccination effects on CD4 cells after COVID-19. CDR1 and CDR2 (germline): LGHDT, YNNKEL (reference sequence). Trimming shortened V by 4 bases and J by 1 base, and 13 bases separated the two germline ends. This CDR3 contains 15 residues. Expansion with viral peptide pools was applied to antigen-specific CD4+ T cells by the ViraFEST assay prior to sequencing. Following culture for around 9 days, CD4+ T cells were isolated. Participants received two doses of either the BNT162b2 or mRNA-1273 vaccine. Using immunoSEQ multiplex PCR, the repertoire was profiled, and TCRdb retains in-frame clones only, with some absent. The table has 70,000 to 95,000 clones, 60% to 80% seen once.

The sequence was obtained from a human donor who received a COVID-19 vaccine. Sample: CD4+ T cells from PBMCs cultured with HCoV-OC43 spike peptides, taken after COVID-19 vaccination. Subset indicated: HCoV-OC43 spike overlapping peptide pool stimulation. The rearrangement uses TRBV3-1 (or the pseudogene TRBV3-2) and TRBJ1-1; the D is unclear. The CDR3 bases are TGTGCCAGCAGCCGTTTATTAGGGTCGAACACTGAAGCTTTCTTT. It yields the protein CASSRLLGSNTEAFF.